This entry lists 7 T cell receptor beta chains sequenced from one sample in a study of blood T cell repertoires in COVID-19 (dated by TCRdb to about 2020). The library was obtained by the immunoSEQ multiplex PCR assay. The immuneACCESS repertoire file appears here via TCRdb, limited to in-frame rearrangements. These files lack a portion of the clones; in checked studies, under half of the deficit traces to unresolved V genes, and the cause of the others is not known. The sample yields about 270,000 clones; around 88% were counted once. The ten most abundant clones make up around 5.4% of the sample. The specimen sequenced was peripheral blood. These TCRs come from a man aged 80 or over with acute or convalescent COVID-19.

The count of this clone is one. This rearrangement joins TRBV30 to TRBJ2-5; 8 bases map to TRBD1. The length of the CDR3 is 15 residues. Germline CDR1 reads GTSNPN; CDR2 reads SVGIG (reference sequence). V dropped 3 bases and J dropped 7; count of bases not matched to a gene: 13. The DNA for the CDR3 is TGTGCCTGGAGAGAAGACAGGGGCCGAGAGGGGACCCAGTACTTC. As protein: CAWREDRGREGTQYF.

The sample holds one count of this clone. V is TRBV6-2 or TRBV6-3 and J is TRBJ2-1; no clear D. CDR1 is MNHEY, CDR2 SVGEGT, per germline. V was trimmed by 4 bases and J by 2 bases, leaving 3 bases between them. CDR3 length: 12 residues. The DNA for the CDR3 is TGTGCCAGCAGTTTCACCTACAATGAGCAGTTCTTC. As protein: CASSFTYNEQFF.

The chain joins TRBV27 to TRBJ2-7, with TRBD1 matching 9 bases. Looked up from germline, CDR1 is MNHEY and CDR2 is SMNVEV (reference sequence). Trimming took 1 base from V and 3 from J; bases not matched to a gene: 13. The CDR3 has 18 residues. CDR3 residues: CASSLFSNRGQGGYEQYF. CDR3 sequence (DNA): TGTGCCAGCAGTTTATTTTCGAATAGGGGACAGGGTGGCTACGAGCAGTACTTC.

This chain connects TRBV5-6 to TRBJ1-5, with D possibly being TRBD1 (5 bases). The CDR3 consists of 14 residues. Germline values: CDR1 SGHDT, CDR2 YYEEEE. V lost 4 bases and J 5 bases, leaving 13 bases between the germline ends. In nucleotides, the CDR3 is TGTGCCAGCAGCCACGGACAAACTTATCAGCCCCAGCATTTT. This gives the protein CASSHGQTYQPQHF. The full variable domain, its missing parts supplied by reference TRBV5-6 and TRBJ1-5, is DAGVTQSPTHLIKTRGQQVTLRCSPKSGHDTVSWYQQALGQGPQFIFQYYEEEERQRGNFPDRFSGHQFPNYSSELNVNALLLGDSALYLCASSHGQTYQPQHFGDGTRLSIL.

The chain links TRBV18 to TRBJ2-3; 7 bases are a match to TRBD1. Looked up from germline, CDR1 is KGHSH and CDR2 is LQKENI. The CDR3 is made up of 13 amino acids. The V and J ends lost 3 bases and 6 bases, in that order; junction bases with no gene match: 3. Written as DNA, the CDR3 is TGTGCCAGCTCACCCGACAGGGTGGATACGCAGTATTTT. The encoded protein is CASSPDRVDTQYF.

V gene TRBV12-3 or TRBV12-4 combines with J gene TRBJ2-7; D gene uncertain. The CDR3 spans 12 residues. Trimming stripped 3 bases from V and 2 bases from J, with 5 bases between. The CDR3: CASSFATYEQYF. CDR3 coding DNA: TGTGCCAGCAGTTTTGCGACCTACGAGCAGTACTTC.

This chain uses TRBV9 with TRBJ2-7; 11 positions agree with TRBD2. Germline V lookup: CDR1 SGDLS, CDR2 YYNGEE. CDR3 length: 16 residues. Germline trimming cut 3 bases from V and 7 bases from J; bases unmatched to any gene: 12. This chain's CDR3 is CASSGTGTSGGREQYF. DNA of the CDR3: TGTGCCAGCAGCGGGACCGGGACTAGCGGAGGTCGGGAGCAGTACTTC.